The clone carrying this TCR beta chain appeared a single time. No antigen is known for it. An end of the junction does not agree with germline; a read error may underlie this. With each sample, at least 6 micrograms of total RNA were extracted. Next came a second PCR, run for about 7 to 12 cycles, which used a sample-barcoded 5' primer along with a J-beta primer mix. TCRdb fed the 5' RACE reads into MiXCR, producing one record per CDR3 protein. The data contain some 1,800,000 distinct CDR3 sequences, around 40% of them singletons. The CDR3 length is 13 residues. This entry is derived from a study of blood T cells in healthy people across ages. Study conclusions and caveats: Estimates drawn from one million T cells were deemed to understate diversity. Strong correlation linked observed beta diversity and percent naive T cells.

This receptor was taken from a human donor in good health. J is TRBJ1-5 and V is TRBV12-3 or TRBV12-4; D not resolved. Sequenced input: blood. As DNA, the CDR3 is TGTGCCAGCAGGGGCGGGAGCAATCAGCTCCAGCATTTT. This sequence encodes CASRGGSNQLQHF.